These 25 T cell receptor beta chains originate from one sample sequenced in a study of blood T cell repertoires in COVID-19. Some clones are missing from TCRdb's copy, which holds only in-frame ones; the method was immunoSEQ multiplex PCR. The sample consists of approximately 230,000 clones, around 82% of them appearing once. Source material: peripheral blood. These receptors came from a man older than 75 with acute or convalescent COVID-19.

V is TRBV5-1 and J is TRBJ2-2; no reliable D call. This CDR3 contains 15 residues. Germline loops: CDR1 SGHRS, CDR2 YFSETQ. Trimming stripped 3 bases from V and 4 bases from J, with 13 bases between. CDR3 sequence: CASSSVWAATGELFF. The CDR3 nucleotides are TGCGCCAGCAGCTCGGTTTGGGCAGCCACCGGGGAGCTGTTTTTT.

This sequence joins TRBV9 and TRBJ2-7, with 8 bases fitting TRBD2. Looked up from germline, CDR1 is SGDLS and CDR2 is YYNGEE. With V trimmed by 4 bases and J by 6 bases, 6 bases remained unmatched. The CDR3 is made up of 13 amino acids. CDR3 sequence (DNA): TGTGCCAGCAGCAACGGACTAGCAATCGAGCAGTACTTC. Protein product: CASSNGLAIEQYF.

The rearrangement links TRBV14 to TRBJ2-7; 9 bases match TRBD1. Unmatched junction bases numbered 9, after V lost 2 bases and J lost 4 bases. Germline lookup yields CDR1 SGHDN and CDR2 FVKESK. This CDR3 region has 16 residues. CDR3 DNA: TGTGCCAGCAGCCAAAACAGGGGGCGCCAAGCTTACGAGCAGTACTTC. It translates to CASSQNRGRQAYEQYF.

The rearrangement uses TRBV5-5 and TRBJ1-2; 12 bases are shared with TRBD1. The J segment lost 8 bases and the V segment lost 4 bases, leaving 12 bases of the junction unmatched. The germline gives CDR1 SGHKS, CDR2 YYEKEE (reference sequence). This CDR3 comprises 16 residues. In DNA, the CDR3 is TGTGCCAGCAGCGTCCGGGACAGGGGGCGCGAAGGAGGCTACACCTTC. This codes for CASSVRDRGREGGYTF.

V usage is TRBV27 and J usage is TRBJ1-5, with a tentative D call TRBD1 (5 bases). This CDR3 region has 13 residues. The V and J ends lost 3 bases and 5 bases respectively, with 8 bases between them. In germline, CDR1 is MNHEY, CDR2 SMNVEV (reference sequence). The CDR3 nucleotides are TGTGCCAGCAGTTTTCAAGGGGATCAGCCCCAGCATTTT. Protein product: CASSFQGDQPQHF.

The chain links TRBV7-9 to TRBJ2-3; D is unclear. Germline CDR1 reads SEHNR; CDR2 reads FQNEAQ (reference sequence). CDR3 length equals 14 residues. V lost 5 bases, J lost 0 bases, and 9 bases lay in between. CDR3 sequence reads: CASSPSVSTDTQYF. The CDR3 DNA is TGTGCCAGCAGCCCCTCGGTCAGCACAGATACGCAGTATTTT.

The V gene is TRBV3-1 (or the pseudogene TRBV3-2), the J gene TRBJ1-5; a possible D gene is TRBD1 (6 bases). The CDR3 is made up of 15 amino acids. V was trimmed by 1 base and J by 0 bases, leaving 7 bases between them. Germline-derived CDR1 and CDR2 are LGHDT and YNNKEL (reference sequence). CDR3 protein: CASSQGTDSNQPQHF. The CDR3 DNA reads TGTGCCAGCAGCCAAGGGACAGATAGCAATCAGCCCCAGCATTTT.

This clone was seen a handful of times. The chain employs TRBV19 and TRBJ2-3; maybe TRBD2 (6 bases). The V and J ends lost 7 bases and 2 bases respectively, with 16 bases between them. The CDR3 totals 15 residues. CDR1 and CDR2 (germline): LNHDA, SQIVND (reference sequence). Here the CDR3 DNA reads TGTGCCAGTACTGGTGGGGGGACCCTCACAGATACGCAGTATTTT. Translation: CASTGGGTLTDTQYF.

The DNA of the CDR3 is TGTGCCAGCAGTGAAAGGATCGGGGGGGCCGCCGGGGAGCTGTTTTTT. It specifies CASSERIGGAAGELFF. The rearrangement uses TRBV2 and TRBJ2-2, with 8 bases identical to TRBD2. The germline V gene has CDR1 SNHLY and CDR2 FYNNEI. The V and J ends lost 2 bases and 6 bases, in that order; junction bases with no gene match: 8. The CDR3 has 16 residues.

The J gene is TRBJ1-2, the V gene TRBV10-3; D gene unclear. The CDR3 contains 13 residues. Germline lookup yields CDR1 ENHRY and CDR2 SYGVKD. Trimming took 4 bases from V and 7 from J, leaving 13 bases between them. The CDR3 here is CAISGLKAAGYTF. The CDR3, as DNA: TGTGCCATCAGTGGCCTCAAGGCGGCTGGCTACACCTTC.

The rearrangement links TRBV7-8 to TRBJ1-3, with unresolved D. V was shortened by 1 base and J by 2 bases, with 6 bases between the two germline ends. The CDR3 runs to 14 residues. CDR1 is SGHVS, CDR2 FQNEAQ, per germline. The CDR3: CASSLGEAGNTIYF. CDR3 DNA sequence: TGTGCCAGCAGCTTAGGGGAGGCTGGAAACACCATATATTTT.

The chain couples TRBV7-3 to TRBJ2-1, with D tentatively TRBD2 (6 bases). The CDR3 spans 15 residues. Per germline, CDR1 SGHTA and CDR2 FQGTGA. V lost 2 bases, J lost 4 bases, and 12 bases lay in between. This CDR3 is CASSLDGGRYNEQFF. The CDR3 coding sequence is TGTGCCAGCAGCTTAGATGGTGGGAGGTACAATGAGCAGTTCTTC.

The chain carries TRBV10-1 and TRBJ1-1; no reliable D call. The germline V gene has CDR1 WNHNN and CDR2 SYGVQD (reference sequence). The V gene lost 2 bases and the J gene lost 11 bases, with 15 bases spanning the gap. The CDR3 is 13 amino acids. The CDR3 coding sequence is TGCGCCAGCAGTGAGATCCACGAAGCTTGGGCTTTCTTT. This gives the protein CASSEIHEAWAFF.

This clone was counted ten times or more. This sequence joins TRBV27 and TRBJ2-1, with 7 bases aligning to TRBD1. The CDR3 is 15 amino acids. Germline values: CDR1 MNHEY, CDR2 SMNVEV (reference sequence). Trimming removed 8 bases from V and 2 bases from J; junction bases left unmatched: 9. CDR3 amino acids: CASSLEQGTYNEQFF. CDR3 nucleotides: TGTGCCAGCTCCCTAGAACAGGGGACCTACAATGAGCAGTTCTTC.

The CDR3 bases are TGTGCCAGCAGTGAAGGACTAGTCTCACCGGGCGAGCAGTACTTC. Encoded protein: CASSEGLVSPGEQYF. The chain links TRBV6-1 to TRBJ2-7; perhaps TRBD2 as D (6 bases). The germline V and J ends were trimmed by 1 base and 6 bases, with 16 bases remaining between them. The CDR3 spans 15 residues. From germline, CDR1 is MNHNS and CDR2 SASEGT.

In this sample, this clone turned up a few times. The chain couples TRBV11-2 to TRBJ2-7; D perhaps matches TRBD1 (5 bases). Germline V gene lookup returns CDR1 SGHAT and CDR2 FQNNGV. This CDR3 is built from 13 residues. Trimming pared 1 base from V and 7 bases from J, leaving 11 bases between. CDR3 DNA sequence: TGTGCCAGCAGCTTAGGCAGGGTGTCGGAGCAGTACTTC. Translated, it gives CASSLGRVSEQYF.

The chain combines TRBV5-5 with TRBJ2-5; 8 positions match TRBD2. V trimming: 2 bases; J trimming: 3 bases; junction bases outside the gene matches: 3. Per germline, CDR1 SGHKS and CDR2 YYEKEE (reference sequence). The CDR3 sequence is 14 residues long. The CDR3 protein is CASSFPAGEETQYF. In nucleotides, the CDR3 is TGTGCCAGCAGCTTCCCAGCGGGAGAAGAGACCCAGTACTTC. The full variable domain, completed using reference TRBV5-5 and TRBJ2-5, is DAGVTQSPTHLIKTRGQQVTLRCSPISGHKSVSWYQQVLGQGPQFIFQYYEKEERGRGNFPDRFSARQFPNYSSELNVNALLLGDSALYLCASSFPAGEETQYFGPGTRLLVL.

The gene calls are TRBV29-1 and TRBJ2-1, with 7 bases lining up with TRBD1. The germline V gene encodes CDR1 SQVTM and CDR2 ANQGSEA. The trim removed 5 bases at V and 2 bases at J, leaving 3 bases unmatched. The CDR3 spans 13 residues. CDR3 DNA: TGCAGCGTTCGACAGGGAACCTACAATGAGCAGTTCTTC. Protein product: CSVRQGTYNEQFF.

The rearrangement joins TRBV24-1 to TRBJ2-3; the D gene is possibly TRBD1 (5 bases). The V gene lost 3 bases and the J gene lost 3 bases, with 12 bases spanning the gap. This CDR3 contains 15 residues. Germline values: CDR1 KGHDR, CDR2 SFDVKD. The CDR3 nucleotides read TGTGCCACCAGTGATCAGGGAACCTCAACAGATACGCAGTATTTT. Its protein is CATSDQGTSTDTQYF.

The chain carries TRBV6-5 and TRBJ2-3; D is unresolved. Trimming took 7 bases from V and 6 from J, leaving 11 bases between them. Per germline, CDR1 MNHEY and CDR2 SVGAGI. The CDR3 loop spans 12 amino acids. CDR3 coding DNA: TGTGCCAGCACCAGATCATTTGATACGCAGTATTTT. As protein: CASTRSFDTQYF.

This clone has a count of ten or more. This sequence joins TRBV6-6 and TRBJ1-6; D is ambiguous. V lost 5 bases, J lost 0 bases, and 17 bases lay in between. The germline V gene encodes CDR1 MNHNY and CDR2 SVGAGI (reference sequence). This CDR3 contains 18 residues. In nucleotides, the CDR3 is TGTGCCAGCAGTCTTAGAGGTGCCCAGAGCTCCTATAATTCACCCCTCCACTTT. This encodes CASSLRGAQSSYNSPLHF.

This clone was seen just once. The V gene is TRBV5-1, the J gene TRBJ2-3; 8 bases map to TRBD2. This CDR3 spans 14 amino acids. CDR1 and CDR2 from the germline V gene are SGHRS and YFSETQ. Trimming cost V 2 bases and J 2 bases; bases outside gene matches: 1. CDR3 in amino acids: CASSFSGTTDTQYF. The CDR3 coding sequence is TGCGCCAGCAGCTTTAGCGGGACCACAGATACGCAGTATTTT. Filled out from reference TRBV5-1 and TRBJ2-3, the complete variable domain reads KAGVTQTPRYLIKTRGQQVTLSCSPISGHRSVSWYQQTPGQGLQFLFEYFSETQRNKGNFPGRFSGRQFSNSRSEMNVSTLELGDSALYLCASSFSGTTDTQYFGPGTRLTVL.

The rearrangement uses TRBV5-1 and TRBJ2-2; 9 positions match TRBD2. The CDR3 has 20 residues. Germline V gene data show CDR1 as SGHRS and CDR2 as YFSETQ. Unmatched junction bases numbered 16, after V lost 3 bases and J lost 1 base. The CDR3 region is CASSSSGTSSPGLNTGELFF. The CDR3 DNA reads TGCGCCAGCAGCTCATCCGGGACTAGCTCACCCGGGCTGAACACCGGGGAGCTGTTTTTT.

V is TRBV3-1 (or the pseudogene TRBV3-2) and J is TRBJ1-2; tentative D call: TRBD1 (6 bases). Looked up from germline, CDR1 is LGHDT and CDR2 is YNNKEL (reference sequence). Trimming removed 1 base at V and 4 bases at J, with 16 bases between. This CDR3 is built from 16 residues. The CDR3 DNA sequence: TGTGCCAGCAGCCAAGTTACCAGGGGTCCCATCTATGGCTACACCTTC. Its protein product is CASSQVTRGPIYGYTF.

The gene calls are TRBV3-1 (or the pseudogene TRBV3-2) and TRBJ2-3; D possibly corresponds to TRBD2 (5 bases). Looked up from germline, CDR1 is LGHDT and CDR2 is YNNKEL (reference sequence). Trimming removed 5 bases from V and 2 bases from J, with 17 bases in between. The CDR3 sequence is 16 residues long. As DNA, the CDR3 is TGTGCCAGCAGCAAAGGTTTCGACGGGAACACAGATACGCAGTATTTT. Amino acid sequence: CASSKGFDGNTDTQYF.